This entry concerns a single T cell receptor (beta chain). The table came from immunoSEQ multiplex PCR; TCRdb's copy has only in-frame clones and leaves some out. The sample has 250,000 to 350,000 clones; 75% to 90% are singletons. These data belong to a study of blood T cell repertoires in COVID-19. Germline CDR1 reads DFQATT; CDR2 reads SNEGSKA (reference sequence). Trimming shortened V by 3 bases and J by 7 bases, and 19 bases separated the two germline ends. This CDR3 has 15 residues. The sequence was obtained from a woman aged 55-70 years with acute or convalescent COVID-19. Sequenced sample: peripheral blood. The gene calls are TRBV20-1 and TRBJ2-1, with D possibly being TRBD1 (6 bases). CDR3 nucleotide sequence: TGCAGTGCTAGTACAGGGAACATTTTCCGGAATGAGCAGTTCTTC. This sequence encodes CSASTGNIFRNEQFF.